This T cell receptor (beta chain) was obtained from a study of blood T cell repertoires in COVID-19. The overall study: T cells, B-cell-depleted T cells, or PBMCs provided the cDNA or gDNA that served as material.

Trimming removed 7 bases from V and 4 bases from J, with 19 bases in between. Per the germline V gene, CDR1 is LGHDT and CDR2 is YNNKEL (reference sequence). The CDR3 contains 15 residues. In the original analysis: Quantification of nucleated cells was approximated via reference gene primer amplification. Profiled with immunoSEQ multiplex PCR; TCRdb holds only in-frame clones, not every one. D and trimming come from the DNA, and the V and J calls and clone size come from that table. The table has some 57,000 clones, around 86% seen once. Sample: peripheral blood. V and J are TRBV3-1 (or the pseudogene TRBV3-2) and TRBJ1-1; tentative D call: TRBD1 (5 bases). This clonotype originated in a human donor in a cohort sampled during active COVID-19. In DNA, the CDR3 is TGTGCCAGCACCCTGGGTACACAGGCAGCCACTGAAGCTTTCTTT. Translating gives CASTLGTQAATEAFF.